The source of this T cell receptor beta chain is a study of beta chain features in type 1 diabetes. Study-wide context: Healthy donors and patients showed comparable age, gender and cell yields. Overall study results and limits: Patients showed naive, central memory and Treg TCRB repertoires that appeared more similar than those of healthy donors. The VDJ junctions of type 1 diabetes patients carried fewer insertions and more deletions.

This clone was detected many times. As yet, its antigen is unknown. Expressed TCRB transcripts got sequenced, as all isolated RNA was reverse transcribed. Clones were read by immunoSEQ multiplex PCR, and TCRdb kept only the in-frame ones, dropping some. The sample yields 150,000 or so clones, 7% to 10% seen once. This sequence was found in a man between 18 and 35 years old in good health. Sequencing was carried out using central memory CD4+ T cells from blood.

The CDR3 here is CASSRQGGEQFF. The CDR3, as DNA: TGTGCCAGCAGTAGACAGGGGGGTGAGCAGTTCTTC. The chain links TRBV7-2 to TRBJ2-1, with 9 bases fitting TRBD1. The trim removed 6 bases at V and 9 bases at J, leaving 3 bases unmatched. The CDR3 totals 12 residues. The germline gives CDR1 SGHTA, CDR2 FQGNSA.